The clone carrying this TCR beta chain was seen more than once but under ten times. What it recognizes is unknown. The sample is drawn from a study of cytomegalovirus exposure and HLA in healthy donors. Across the whole study: Among the 398 genotyped donors, just over 80% were placed in the Caucasian-associated ancestry cluster.

Germline V lookup: CDR1 SQVTM, CDR2 ANQGSEA. Between the trimmed V and J ends, which lost 4 bases and 2 bases, there was a span of 16 bases. CDR3 length: 15 residues. Study results and limitations: A later analysis linked a missense variant in DCLRE1C to the trimming of TCR beta V and J genes.

The PCR used 60 Vbeta and 13 Jbeta primers. Assay: immunoSEQ multiplex PCR; the TCRdb copy retains only in-frame clones and omits some. The sample contains 150,000 to 200,000 clones, roughly four fifths of which appear only once. The rearrangement links TRBV29-1 to TRBJ2-3, with D maybe TRBD1 (5 bases). The clonotype originates from a woman in her 30s in good health and CMV-seropositive. Sequencing input: PBMCs. CDR3 region: CSVVGLRGPTDTQYF. CDR3 sequence (DNA): TGCAGCGTTGTGGGGCTTAGGGGCCCCACAGATACGCAGTATTTT.